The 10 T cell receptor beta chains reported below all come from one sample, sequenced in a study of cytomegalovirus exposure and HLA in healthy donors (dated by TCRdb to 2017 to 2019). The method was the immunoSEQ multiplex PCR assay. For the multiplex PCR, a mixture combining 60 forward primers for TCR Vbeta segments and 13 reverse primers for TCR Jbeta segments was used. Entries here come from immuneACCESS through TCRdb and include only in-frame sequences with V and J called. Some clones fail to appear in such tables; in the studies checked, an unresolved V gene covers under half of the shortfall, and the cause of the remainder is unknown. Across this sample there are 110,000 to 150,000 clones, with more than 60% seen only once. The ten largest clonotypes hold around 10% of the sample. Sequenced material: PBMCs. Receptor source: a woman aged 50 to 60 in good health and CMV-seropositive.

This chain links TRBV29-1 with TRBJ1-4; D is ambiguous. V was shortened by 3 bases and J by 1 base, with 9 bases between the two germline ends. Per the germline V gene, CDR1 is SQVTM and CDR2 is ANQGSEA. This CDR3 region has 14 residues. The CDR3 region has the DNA TGCAGCGTTGAGTCGGTACTAACTAATGAAAAACTGTTTTTT. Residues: CSVESVLTNEKLFF.

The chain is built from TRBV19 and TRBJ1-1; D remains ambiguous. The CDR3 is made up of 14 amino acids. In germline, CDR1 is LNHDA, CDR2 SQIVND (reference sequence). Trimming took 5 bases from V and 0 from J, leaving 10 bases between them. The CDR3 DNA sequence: TGTGCCAGTAGTCAAGGCGGGCTGAACACTGAAGCTTTCTTT. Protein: CASSQGGLNTEAFF.

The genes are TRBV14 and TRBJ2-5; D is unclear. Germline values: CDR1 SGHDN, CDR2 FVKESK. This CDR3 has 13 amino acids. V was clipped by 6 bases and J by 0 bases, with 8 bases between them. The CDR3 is CASSVRHQETQYF. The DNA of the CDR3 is TGTGCCAGCAGTGTCAGGCACCAAGAGACCCAGTACTTC.

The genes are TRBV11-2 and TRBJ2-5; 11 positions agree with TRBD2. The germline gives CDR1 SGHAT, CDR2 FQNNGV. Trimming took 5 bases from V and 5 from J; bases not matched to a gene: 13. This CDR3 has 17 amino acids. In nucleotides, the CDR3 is TGTGCCAGCAGCAGGGGGACTAGCGGAGATGGGGTCGAGACCCAGTACTTC. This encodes CASSRGTSGDGVETQYF.

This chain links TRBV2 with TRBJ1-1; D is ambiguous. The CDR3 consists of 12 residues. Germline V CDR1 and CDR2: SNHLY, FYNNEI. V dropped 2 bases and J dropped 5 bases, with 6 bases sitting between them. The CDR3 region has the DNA TGTGCCAGCAGTGAATCTCAGACTGAAGCTTTCTTT. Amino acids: CASSESQTEAFF.

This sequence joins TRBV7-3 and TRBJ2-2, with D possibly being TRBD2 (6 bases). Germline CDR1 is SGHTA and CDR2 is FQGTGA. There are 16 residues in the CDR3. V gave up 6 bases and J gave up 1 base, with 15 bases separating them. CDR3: CASSKTAGMNTGELFF. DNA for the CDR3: TGTGCCAGCAGTAAAACGGCGGGGATGAACACCGGGGAGCTGTTTTTT.

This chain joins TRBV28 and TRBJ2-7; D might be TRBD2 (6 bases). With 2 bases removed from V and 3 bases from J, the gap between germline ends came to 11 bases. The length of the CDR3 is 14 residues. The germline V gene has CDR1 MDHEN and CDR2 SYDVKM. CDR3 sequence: CASSLRGRGYEQYF. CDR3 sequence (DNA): TGTGCCAGCAGTTTACGGGGGAGAGGCTACGAGCAGTACTTC.

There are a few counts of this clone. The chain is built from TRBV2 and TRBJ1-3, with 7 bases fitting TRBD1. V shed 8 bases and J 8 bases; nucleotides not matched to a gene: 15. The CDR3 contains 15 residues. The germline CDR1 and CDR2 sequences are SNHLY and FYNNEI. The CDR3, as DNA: TGTGCCAGCTCAAGCGCGGGACAGTGGGGTGACACCATATATTTT. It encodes CASSSAGQWGDTIYF.

CDR3 in DNA: TGTGCCAGCTCACCCGAACAGGGTGCGAACACTGAAGCTTTCTTT. Protein sequence: CASSPEQGANTEAFF. The genes are TRBV18 and TRBJ1-1; a possible D gene is TRBD1 (6 bases). Trimming shortened V by 3 bases and J by 1 base, and 12 bases separated the two germline ends. Germline CDR1 and CDR2: KGHSH and LQKENI. The CDR3 spans 15 residues.

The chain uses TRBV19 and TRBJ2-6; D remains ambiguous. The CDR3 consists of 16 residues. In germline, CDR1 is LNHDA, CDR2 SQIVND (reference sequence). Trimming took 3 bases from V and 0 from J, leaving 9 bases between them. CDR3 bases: TGTGCCAGTAGTATGGTCTGGAGCTCTGGGGCCAACGTCCTGACTTTC. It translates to CASSMVWSSGANVLTF.